What follows describes a single TCR beta chain. Its antigen remains unknown. Reasons for excluding patients were uncontrolled infection, other autoimmune disease, pregnancy or lactation. Out of roughly 10 ml of fresh peripheral blood came the PBMCs. This entry is derived from a study of T cells in Graves' hyperthyroidism and ophthalmopathy. The CDR3 regions of TCR beta were amplified from RNA transcripts. A first-round RT-PCR of the TCR CDR3 used the HTBI primer set. MiXCR was run by TCRdb on the multiplex PCR reads, yielding one entry per CDR3 protein. The sample lists approximately 58,000 distinct CDR3 sequences, 49% seen once, with under 15% in the top ten. Trimming took 1 base from V and 6 from J; bases not matched to a gene: 7. The CDR3 loop spans 15 amino acids. The germline gives CDR1 KGHSH, CDR2 LQKENI. Study conclusions and caveats: Within blood appeared most thyroid clonotypes that had expanded above 0.001.

The material sequenced was blood. The chain links TRBV18 to TRBJ2-7, with 9 bases fitting TRBD2. The origin of this receptor is a woman in her thirties with Graves' ophthalmopathy. The CDR3, as DNA: TGTGCCAGCTCACCACGGGTAGCGGGAGATCTCGAGCAGTACTTC. Encoded protein: CASSPRVAGDLEQYF. The complete variable domain, with remaining parts taken from reference TRBV18 and TRBJ2-7, reads NAGVMQNPRHLVRRRGQEARLRCSPMKGHSHVYWYRQLPEEGLKFMVYLQKENIIDESGMPKERFSAEFPKEGPSILRIQQVVRGDSAAYFCASSPRVAGDLEQYFGPGTRLTVT.